The T cell receptor beta chain under discussion was sequenced for a study of cytomegalovirus exposure and HLA in healthy donors. The V gene end was trimmed by 4 bases and the J gene end by 5 bases; junction bases not matched to a gene: 15. The CDR3 runs to 18 residues. CDR1 and CDR2 (germline): LGHNA, YSLEER. PCR employed 60 Vbeta and 13 Jbeta primers. Sequencing was performed with immunoSEQ multiplex PCR; in TCRdb, only in-frame clones are kept and a portion is missing. Of about 110,000 clones detected, over 60% appear once; the ten largest clones hold 13%. The chain carries TRBV4-3 and TRBJ2-5; 11 bases line up with TRBD2. The specimen sequenced was PBMCs. The source is a man in his thirties or forties in good health and CMV-seropositive. The CDR3 reads CASSPRGLTSGGGETQYF. Written as DNA, the CDR3 is TGCGCCAGCAGCCCGCGCGGCCTCACTAGCGGGGGTGGGGAGACCCAGTACTTC.